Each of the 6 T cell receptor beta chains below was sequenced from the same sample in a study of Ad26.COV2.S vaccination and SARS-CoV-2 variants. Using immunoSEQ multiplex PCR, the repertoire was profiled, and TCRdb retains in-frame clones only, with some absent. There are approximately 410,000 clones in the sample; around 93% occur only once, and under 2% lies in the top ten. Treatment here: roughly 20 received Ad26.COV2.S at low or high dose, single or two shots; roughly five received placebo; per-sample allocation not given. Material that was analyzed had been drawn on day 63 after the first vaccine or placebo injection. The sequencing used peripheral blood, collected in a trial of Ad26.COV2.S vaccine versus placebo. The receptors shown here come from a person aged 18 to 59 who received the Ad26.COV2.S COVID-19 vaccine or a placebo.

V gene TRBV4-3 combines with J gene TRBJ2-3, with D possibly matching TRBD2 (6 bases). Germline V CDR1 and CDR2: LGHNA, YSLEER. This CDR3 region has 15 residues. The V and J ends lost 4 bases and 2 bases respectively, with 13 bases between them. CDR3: CASSLSGYYTDTQYF. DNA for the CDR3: TGCGCCAGCAGCCTTAGCGGATATTACACAGATACGCAGTATTTT.

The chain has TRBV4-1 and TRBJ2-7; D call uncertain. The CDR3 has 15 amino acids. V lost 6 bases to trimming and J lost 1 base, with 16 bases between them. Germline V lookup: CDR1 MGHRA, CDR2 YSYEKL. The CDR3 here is CASRILSSDSYEQYF. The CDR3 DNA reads TGCGCCAGCAGGATTCTAAGCTCAGATTCCTACGAGCAGTACTTC.

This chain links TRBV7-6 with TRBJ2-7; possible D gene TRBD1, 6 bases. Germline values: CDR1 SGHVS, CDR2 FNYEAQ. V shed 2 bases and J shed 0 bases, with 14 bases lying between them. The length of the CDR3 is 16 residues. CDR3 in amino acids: CASSLKAGETSYEQYF. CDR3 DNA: TGTGCCAGCAGCTTAAAGGCAGGGGAAACCTCCTACGAGCAGTACTTC.

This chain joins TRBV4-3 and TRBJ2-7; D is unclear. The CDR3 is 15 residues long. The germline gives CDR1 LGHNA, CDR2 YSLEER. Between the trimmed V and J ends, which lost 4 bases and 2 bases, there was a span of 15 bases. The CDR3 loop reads CASSRARRPPYEQYF. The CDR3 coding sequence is TGCGCCAGCAGCCGGGCCAGGCGACCGCCCTACGAGCAGTACTTC.

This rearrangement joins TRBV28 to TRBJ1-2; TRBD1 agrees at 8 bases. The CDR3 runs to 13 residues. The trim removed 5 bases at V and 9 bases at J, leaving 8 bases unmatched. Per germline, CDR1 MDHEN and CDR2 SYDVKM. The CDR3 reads CASSQTQGVRYTF. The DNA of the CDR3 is TGTGCCAGCAGTCAAACACAGGGGGTCCGCTACACCTTC.

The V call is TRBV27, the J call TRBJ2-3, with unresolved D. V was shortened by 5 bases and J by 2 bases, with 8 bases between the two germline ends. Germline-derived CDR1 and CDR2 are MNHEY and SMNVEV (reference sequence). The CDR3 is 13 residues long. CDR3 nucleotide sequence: TGTGCCAGCAGTCCAGACAACACAGATACGCAGTATTTT. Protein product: CASSPDNTDTQYF.